A single sample is the source of the 30 T cell receptor beta chains below, sequenced in a study of shared clonotypes between healthy human individuals. Here immunoSEQ multiplex PCR was the method, and the copy in TCRdb shows in-frame clones only, minus some. The profile shows around 350,000 clones, around 67% of them singletons. The sample consisted of memory CD4+ T cells sorted from blood. Subset meaning: CD45RA-negative fraction. These receptors were obtained from a young man in good health.

This clone was recorded only once. The chain is built from TRBV5-5 and TRBJ2-7; 9 positions match TRBD1. The CDR3 consists of 15 residues. V dropped 4 bases and J dropped 1; count of bases not matched to a gene: 6. From germline, CDR1 is SGHKS and CDR2 YYEKEE (reference sequence). CDR3 residues: CASSPAGTGSYEQYF. The CDR3 DNA reads as TGTGCCAGCAGCCCCGCCGGGACAGGGTCCTACGAGCAGTACTTC.

The chain couples TRBV7-2 to TRBJ2-2, with TRBD2 matching over 9 bases. Looked up from germline, CDR1 is SGHTA and CDR2 is FQGNSA. V gave up 5 bases and J gave up 6 bases; unmatched junction bases: 10. The CDR3 extends over 16 amino acids. The DNA for the CDR3 is TGTGCCAGCAGCCTTTCTAGCGGGACTGGTCCCGGGGAGCTGTTTTTT. Protein product: CASSLSSGTGPGELFF. The whole variable domain, filled in from reference TRBV7-2 and TRBJ2-2, reads GAGVSQSPSNKVTEKGKDVELRCDPISGHTALYWYRQSLGQGLEFLIYFQGNSAPDKSGLPSDRFSAERTGGSVSTLTIQRTQQEDSAVYLCASSLSSGTGPGELFFGEGSRLTVL.

This clone was seen only a few times. The J gene is TRBJ1-1, the V gene TRBV6-1, with D tentatively TRBD1 (6 bases). Germline-derived CDR1 and CDR2 are MNHNS and SASEGT. The CDR3 loop spans 14 amino acids. The V and J ends lost 3 bases and 1 base respectively, with 9 bases between them. CDR3 bases: TGTGCCAGCAGTGACAGGGGCCGGAACACTGAAGCTTTCTTT. The encoded protein is CASSDRGRNTEAFF.

This clone showed up just once. This chain connects TRBV11-3 to TRBJ2-2; D possibly corresponds to TRBD1 (7 bases). There are 15 residues in the CDR3. Germline V gene sequence: CDR1 SGHNT, CDR2 YENEEA. Between the trimmed V and J ends, which lost 2 bases and 1 base, there was a span of 8 bases. CDR3 in DNA: TGTGCCAGCAGCTTACAGGGGGGGAACACCGGGGAGCTGTTTTTT. It encodes CASSLQGGNTGELFF.

The chain links TRBV6-5 to TRBJ2-1; a weak D match, TRBD2 (6 bases). V lost 6 bases and J lost 9, with 15 bases in between. Germline V CDR1 and CDR2: MNHEY, SVGAGI. This CDR3 region has 13 residues. The CDR3 loop reads CASSFGGRGEQFF. CDR3 nucleotides: TGTGCCAGCAGCTTCGGAGGGCGCGGTGAGCAGTTCTTC.

This clone was seen only a few times. The gene calls are TRBV7-3 and TRBJ2-1, with D maybe TRBD1 (6 bases). This CDR3 region has 13 residues. Trimming left V 4 bases short and J 4 bases short, with 8 bases between. CDR1 is SGHTA and CDR2 is FQGTGA in the germline V gene. The CDR3 coding sequence is TGTGCCAGCAGCTCGGACAGATACAATGAGCAGTTCTTC. Amino acid sequence: CASSSDRYNEQFF.

This rearrangement joins TRBV5-1 to TRBJ2-7; maybe TRBD2 (6 bases). The germline CDR1 and CDR2 sequences are SGHRS and YFSETQ. The CDR3 has 14 amino acids. V was shortened by 4 bases and J by 1 base, with 12 bases between the two germline ends. DNA for the CDR3: TGCGCCAGCAGCGCGGACGGACTATCCTACGAGCAGTACTTC. This gives the protein CASSADGLSYEQYF. Combining the CDR3 with reference TRBV5-1 and TRBJ2-7 gives the whole variable domain KAGVTQTPRYLIKTRGQQVTLSCSPISGHRSVSWYQQTPGQGLQFLFEYFSETQRNKGNFPGRFSGRQFSNSRSEMNVSTLELGDSALYLCASSADGLSYEQYFGPGTRLTVT.

CDR3 sequence: CASSSRAKAKNIQYF. The CDR3 coding sequence is TGTGCCAGCAGCTCTCGTGCTAAAGCGAAAAACATTCAGTACTTC. V and J are TRBV5-4 and TRBJ2-4; D not resolved. CDR3 length: 15 amino acids. Germline V lookup: CDR1 SGHNT, CDR2 YYREEE (reference sequence). V was trimmed by 3 bases and J by 4 bases, leaving 14 bases between them. Full variable domain (missing parts from reference TRBV5-4 and TRBJ2-4): ETGVTQSPTHLIKTRGQQVTLRCSSQSGHNTVSWYQQALGQGPQFIFQYYREEENGRGNFPPRFSGLQFPNYSSELNVNALELDDSALYLCASSSRAKAKNIQYFGAGTRLSVL.

The chain employs TRBV7-6 and TRBJ2-1, with TRBD2 matching over 10 bases. The CDR3 consists of 17 residues. The germline V gene encodes CDR1 SGHVS and CDR2 FNYEAQ. The ends lost 3 bases at V and 2 bases at J; junction bases unmatched: 7. In DNA, the CDR3 is TGTGCCAGCAGCTTTAAAGGAGGACTAGCGGCCTACAATGAGCAGTTCTTC. Its translation is CASSFKGGLAAYNEQFF.

On this clone: The junction differs from germline at one of its ends, possibly a read error. The chain is built from TRBV7-7 and TRBJ2-5; a weak D match, TRBD1 (6 bases). Germline CDR1 SSHAT, CDR2 FNYEAQ (reference sequence). This CDR3 spans 13 amino acids. CDR3 region: CASSLGQKETQYF. The DNA for the CDR3 is TGTGCTAGCAGCTTAGGACAGAAAGAGACCCAGTACTTC.

V gene TRBV6-5 combines with J gene TRBJ1-3; TRBD1 is a possible D gene (5 bases). The CDR3 totals 15 residues. V gave up 5 bases and J gave up 1 base, with 12 bases separating them. Germline-derived CDR1 and CDR2 are MNHEY and SVGAGI. The CDR3 DNA sequence: TGTGCCAGCAGTAATGGTCACAGGTCTGGAAACACCATATATTTT. It translates to CASSNGHRSGNTIYF.

V and J are TRBV15 and TRBJ2-5; TRBD1 is a possible D gene (6 bases). CDR3 size: 16 residues. V shed 0 bases and J shed 4 bases, with 15 bases lying between them. Germline CDR1 LNHNV, CDR2 YYDKDF (reference sequence). The CDR3 region is CATSRDDPGDLETQYF. The CDR3 nucleotides are TGTGCCACCAGCAGAGACGACCCAGGGGATTTAGAGACCCAGTACTTC. Together with reference TRBV15 and TRBJ2-5, the CDR3 gives the full variable domain: DAMVIQNPRYQVTQFGKPVTLSCSQTLNHNVMYWYQQKSSQAPKLLFHYYDKDFNNEADTPDNFQSRRPNTSFCFLDIRSPGLGDTAMYLCATSRDDPGDLETQYFGPGTRLLVL.

This clone appeared a few times. This CDR3 is also generated by other DNA sequences in the sample. V is TRBV7-2 and J is TRBJ2-7; D tentatively reads TRBD1 or TRBD2 (6 bases each). The CDR3 is 13 amino acids. Per germline, CDR1 SGHTA and CDR2 FQGNSA. V was pared by 6 bases and J by 3 bases, with 12 bases between. The CDR3 DNA follows: TGTGCCAGCAGTCTAGGGGGGTTCTACGAGCAGTACTTC. This gives the protein CASSLGGFYEQYF.

Regarding this clone: One end of the junction fails to match germline, which may point to a read error. The CDR3 loop is CASSLGAGVTDTQYF. In nucleotides, the CDR3 is TGCGCCAGCAGTTTGGGGGCAGGAGTGACAGATACGCAGTATTTT. V gene TRBV5-1 combines with J gene TRBJ2-3; tentative D call: TRBD1 (6 bases). There are 15 residues in the CDR3. Germline-derived CDR1 and CDR2 are SGHRS and YFSETQ.

In its sample, this clone was seen once. The V call is TRBV5-4, the J call TRBJ2-7; D perhaps matches TRBD1 (6 bases). Germline V gene sequence: CDR1 SGHNT, CDR2 YYREEE (reference sequence). The V gene lost 3 bases and the J gene lost 2 bases, with 15 bases spanning the gap. There are 15 residues in the CDR3. DNA for the CDR3: TGTGCCAGCAGCTCACGGACAGCGAGACCCTACGAGCAGTACTTC. Translation: CASSSRTARPYEQYF.

V usage is TRBV11-1 and J usage is TRBJ2-5; D is unclear. The V end was cut by 5 bases, the J end by 2 bases, with 9 bases between. Germline CDR1 and CDR2: SGHAT and FQDESV (reference sequence). The length of the CDR3 is 13 residues. Here the CDR3 reads CASSPRPQETQYF. The DNA of the CDR3 is TGTGCCAGCAGCCCGCGTCCACAAGAGACCCAGTACTTC. Filled out from reference TRBV11-1 and TRBJ2-5, the complete variable domain reads EAEVAQSPRYKITEKSQAVAFWCDPISGHATLYWYRQILGQGPELLVQFQDESVVDDSQLPKDRFSAERLKGVDSTLKIQPAELGDSAMYLCASSPRPQETQYFGPGTRLLVL.

For the CDR3, the DNA is TGCGCCAGCAGCTTGGGGGCTAAAGAGGGCCTTGGAGGCTACACCTTC. Translated: CASSLGAKEGLGGYTF. V is TRBV5-1 and J is TRBJ1-2, with D unclear. The CDR3 loop spans 16 amino acids. From germline, CDR1 is SGHRS and CDR2 YFSETQ. The V and J ends lost 0 bases and 8 bases respectively, with 20 bases between them.

The rearrangement uses TRBV18 and TRBJ2-3; weak D call: TRBD1 (7 bases). The CDR3 has 14 residues. Trimming removed 5 bases at V and 10 bases at J, with 19 bases between. Germline loops: CDR1 KGHSH, CDR2 LQKENI. The DNA for the CDR3 is TGTGCCAGCTCAACCTACAGGGGAGGTGATTCGCAGTATTTT. Translation gives CASSTYRGGDSQYF.

This clone was detected only once. This chain connects TRBV5-1 to TRBJ2-1; D gene unclear. From germline, CDR1 is SGHRS and CDR2 YFSETQ. The CDR3 consists of 18 residues. Trimming took 0 bases from V and 0 from J, leaving 16 bases between them. CDR3 DNA sequence: TGCGCCAGCAGCTTGGCCGTTATGGGCCTTAGCTCCTACAATGAGCAGTTCTTC. Its translation is CASSLAVMGLSSYNEQFF.

The rearrangement uses TRBV28 and TRBJ2-6; 8 nucleotides match TRBD2. Germline V gives CDR1 MDHEN, CDR2 SYDVKM. The CDR3 sequence is 17 residues long. Unmatched junction bases numbered 4, after V lost 3 bases and J lost 0 bases. The CDR3 sequence is CASSFLAGISGANVLTF. The CDR3 DNA is TGTGCCAGCAGTTTCTTAGCGGGAATCTCTGGGGCCAACGTCCTGACTTTC.

The chain uses TRBV14 and TRBJ2-7; no definite D call. V was trimmed by 1 base and J by 4 bases, leaving 8 bases between them. Germline loops: CDR1 SGHDN, CDR2 FVKESK. This CDR3 comprises 13 residues. As DNA, the CDR3 is TGTGCCAGCAGCCAAGGAGTAGTATACGAGCAGTACTTC. This encodes CASSQGVVYEQYF. Full variable domain (missing parts from reference TRBV14 and TRBJ2-7): EAGVTQFPSHSVIEKGQTVTLRCDPISGHDNLYWYRRVMGKEIKFLLHFVKESKQDESGMPNNRFLAERTGGTYSTLKVQPAELEDSGVYFCASSQGVVYEQYFGPGTRLTVT.

This sequence joins TRBV5-1 and TRBJ1-2; D not resolved. The CDR3 sequence is 14 residues long. The V end lost 1 base, the J end lost 2 bases, and 9 bases lay between the germline ends. Germline assignment: CDR1 SGHRS and CDR2 YFSETQ. The CDR3 region has the DNA TGCGCCAGCAGCTTGTCGCCAGCAAACTATGGCTACACCTTC. This sequence encodes CASSLSPANYGYTF.

The V call is TRBV14, the J call TRBJ2-2; unclear D gene. Germline values: CDR1 SGHDN, CDR2 FVKESK. The CDR3 has 16 residues. V lost 0 bases to trimming and J lost 6 bases, with 14 bases between them. The CDR3 sequence: CASSQDVGFLSGELFF. CDR3 nucleotides: TGTGCCAGCAGCCAAGATGTAGGGTTCTTGTCCGGGGAGCTGTTTTTT. Full variable domain (missing parts from reference TRBV14 and TRBJ2-2): EAGVTQFPSHSVIEKGQTVTLRCDPISGHDNLYWYRRVMGKEIKFLLHFVKESKQDESGMPNNRFLAERTGGTYSTLKVQPAELEDSGVYFCASSQDVGFLSGELFFGEGSRLTVL.

The chain employs TRBV18 and TRBJ1-6; D is possibly TRBD1 (6 bases). Trimming took 6 bases from V and 7 from J, leaving 13 bases between them. This CDR3 contains 14 residues. Germline CDR1 and CDR2: KGHSH and LQKENI. CDR3 DNA sequence: TGTGCCAGCTCTCCGGGGACACGCAATTCACCCCTCCACTTT. Translation: CASSPGTRNSPLHF.

The CDR3 nucleotides are TGTGCCAGCAGCTTAGCAGGGACAGGGATTAGTCAGCCCCAGCATTTT. Residues: CASSLAGTGISQPQHF. The rearrangement joins TRBV7-8 to TRBJ1-5; 9 bases are shared with TRBD1. J was trimmed by 6 bases and V by 0 bases; bases with no gene match: 6. Germline-derived CDR1 and CDR2 are SGHVS and FQNEAQ. The CDR3 runs to 16 residues. The whole variable domain, filled in from reference TRBV7-8 and TRBJ1-5, reads GAGVSQSPRYKVAKRGQDVALRCDPISGHVSLFWYQQALGQGPEFLTYFQNEAQLDKSGLPSDRFFAERPEGSVSTLKIQRTQQEDSAVYLCASSLAGTGISQPQHFGDGTRLSIL.

This rearrangement joins TRBV4-1 to TRBJ1-1; D unclear. CDR1 is MGHRA and CDR2 is YSYEKL in the germline V gene. Trimming pared 1 base from V and 1 base from J, leaving 13 bases between. The CDR3 runs 16 residues. The DNA for the CDR3 is TGCGCCAGCAGCCAAGGGGCCGCATGGTCGAACACTGAAGCTTTCTTT. It encodes CASSQGAAWSNTEAFF.

The chain recombines TRBV7-2 with TRBJ1-2; TRBD1 might be the D (5 bases). Germline values: CDR1 SGHTA, CDR2 FQGNSA. The V gene lost 5 bases and the J gene lost 2 bases, with 12 bases spanning the gap. The CDR3 extends over 14 amino acids. Here the CDR3 reads CASSVVRGNYGYTF. In nucleotides, the CDR3 is TGTGCCAGCAGCGTAGTAAGGGGCAACTATGGCTACACCTTC.

The rearrangement uses TRBV9 and TRBJ2-7, with a weak D call TRBD1 (6 bases). V was trimmed by 10 bases and J by 5 bases, leaving 19 bases between them. Germline V lookup: CDR1 SGDLS, CDR2 YYNGEE. The CDR3 runs to 13 residues. The CDR3 protein is CAPVGAFFHEQYF. Here the CDR3 DNA reads TGTGCCCCAGTGGGGGCTTTTTTCCACGAGCAGTACTTC.

The chain employs TRBV5-4 and TRBJ1-2, with 7 nucleotides matching TRBD1. CDR1 and CDR2 (germline): SGHNT, YYREEE (reference sequence). V shed 3 bases, J shed 8 bases, and the junction held 7 bases outside the gene matches. There are 13 residues in the CDR3. CDR3 bases: TGTGCCAGCAGCTCGCAATCGGACAGGGGCTACACCTTC. Amino acids: CASSSQSDRGYTF.

This chain joins TRBV28 and TRBJ2-1, with D tentatively TRBD1 or TRBD2 (5 bases each). V lost 1 base to trimming and J lost 0 bases, with 7 bases between them. Germline CDR1 and CDR2: MDHEN and SYDVKM. The CDR3 contains 15 residues. CDR3 in DNA: TGTGCCAGCAGTTTATTTGGGGGCTCCTACAATGAGCAGTTCTTC. This gives the protein CASSLFGGSYNEQFF.